Listed below are T cell receptor beta chains from one sample, sequenced in a study of OX40 agonist ivuxolimab in advanced cancers. Produced via immunoSEQ multiplex PCR; TCRdb's table is partial and in-frame only. This table holds roughly 50,000 clones, approximately 84% found once. The sequences come from CD4+ or CD8+ T cells sorted from blood, collected in a trial of the OX40 agonist ivuxolimab. The source is an adult with an advanced solid tumor such as melanoma, head and neck, liver or kidney cancer. The conserved cysteine and the conserved F or W are not part of the CDR3 here.

j_gene,v_gene,CDR3aa
TRBJ2-3,TRBV27,ASSTRQGAITDTQY
TRBJ1-2,TRBV28,ASRTSGLWGYT
TRBJ2-1,TRBV19,ASSIIAGVKGNEQF
TRBJ1-1,TRBV4-1,ASSHPPRNTEAF
TRBJ2-1,TRBV5-1,ASSQSKFSRQSSYNEQF
TRBJ1-2,TRBV14,ASSQSRWDGYT
TRBJ1-5,TRBV7-6,ASSRPGQPQH
TRBJ2-7,TRBV7-8,ATATTGVGEQY
TRBJ2-7,TRBV5-8,ASSPDGAVNSYEQY
TRBJ1-5,TRBV18,ASSPTDSNQPQH
TRBJ2-7,TRBV9,ASSARGGDSGNSYEQY
TRBJ1-3,TRBV7-4,ASSLAQGDTIY
TRBJ2-1,TRBV4-1,ASSQDRASGTLNEQF
TRBJ1-2,TRBV5-4,ASRNTGTGSGYT
TRBJ2-1,TRBV28,ASSITRGSSYNEQF
TRBJ1-1,TRBV29-1,SVLRQSVAF
TRBJ2-3,TRBV28,ATLSSGFSTDTQY
TRBJ2-3,TRBV19,ASSPAGGHQDTQY
TRBJ1-1,TRBV5-1,ASSSLGPGDTEAF